This T cell receptor beta chain was profiled in a study of T cell responses to AZD1222 COVID-19 vaccine. Study in general: Investigators merged groups given second doses at roughly 4 or roughly 12 weeks. General observations from the study: Spike-specific TCR breadth and depth went up after people got two AZD1222 doses.

Concerning this clone itself: Antigen unknown.

The germline gives CDR1 MNHEY, CDR2 SVGAGI. This CDR3 region has 13 residues. Trimming removed 10 bases from V and 3 bases from J; junction bases left unmatched: 9. Profiling relied on immunoSEQ multiplex PCR, and the TCRdb table lists in-frame clones only, not all of them. The sample includes about 73,000 clones, approximately 89% seen only once; the top ten take roughly 20%. The chain recombines TRBV6-5 with TRBJ2-7; 7 nucleotides line up with TRBD1. The sequenced sample was peripheral blood, obtained on day 0 of AZD1222 vaccination. This sequence was found in an adult in good health. The CDR3 bases are TGTGCCACAAGCGTCGGGACAGTCTACGAGCAGTACTTC. This translates into CATSVGTVYEQYF.